The clone carrying this TCR beta chain was counted a few times. Its antigen remains unidentified. Amplification of TCR beta CDR3 regions used RNA as the template. An initial round of RT-PCR targeting the TCR CDR3 relied on the HTBI primer set. TCRdb re-called the multiplex PCR reads with MiXCR, one entry per CDR3 protein. The profile shows hundreds of thousands of distinct CDR3 sequences, just under 45% of them singletons. The sample belongs to a study of T cells in Graves' hyperthyroidism and ophthalmopathy. Diagnoses were established using clinical symptoms, serum thyroxine and TRAb, thyroid ultrasound and orbital computed tomography. Study-wide results and caveats: Ophthalmopathy and stable hyperthyroidism were told apart by a 13 V-J model. Also found in blood were most expanded thyroid clonotypes above 0.001.

The V and J ends lost 6 bases and 1 base, in that order; junction bases with no gene match: 11. The CDR3 is 18 amino acids. This receptor was taken from an adult man with Graves' disease, either hyperthyroidism or ophthalmopathy (not recorded which). The source material was peripheral blood or thyroid tissue (not recorded which). V gene TRBV12-3 or TRBV12-4 combines with J gene TRBJ1-6, with 8 bases matching TRBD1. The CDR3 loop is CASRRTGGESSYNSPLHF. The DNA for the CDR3 is TGTGCCAGCAGACGTACAGGGGGTGAATCGTCCTATAATTCACCCCTCCACTTT.